The present T cell receptor beta chain was sequenced within a study of CD8 T cells in ankylosing spondylitis (dated by TCRdb to the late 2010s). Regarding the research as a whole: The study set out to find disease-linked TCR variants by profiling T cell receptor beta repertoires in ankylosing spondylitis patients and healthy donors. The full study cohort comprised 20 to 25 ankylosing spondylitis patients and over a hundred healthy donors. Samples of peripheral blood were taken, and for ankylosing spondylitis patients, synovial fluid was collected as well. What the research found in general, with its limitations: According to the report, matched synovial fluid samples from ankylosing spondylitis patients were significantly enriched for the disease-linked clones. A CD8+ phenotype was shown by the disease-linked clones, which were found at relatively low frequencies in peripheral blood. Some of the motif variants had been reported before in the synovial fluid and blood of reactive arthritis patients, a finding that suggests common disease-initiation mechanisms. Blood from ankylosing spondylitis patients appeared to be characterized by a TCR beta motif made up of under ten highly homologous amino acid variants.

Sequencing was performed on an Illumina HiSeq 2500. TCR beta libraries were prepared by quantitative 5'-RACE with molecular barcodes. The authors' analysis ran thus. To identify disease-linked TCR variants, a new computational method was used, one built on a probabilistic model of VDJ rearrangement. TCRdb reworked the public reads: Q25 trimming with fastp, MiXCR clone assembly, productive beta chains retained. Every entry covers one CDR3 protein and lists the most common genes and DNA from its rows. Clone size and V and J calls follow TCRdb, not the original study. The sample table contains about 540,000 distinct CDR3 sequences; only one count was recorded for approximately 11% of them. The ten biggest clones cover about 6.5% of the sample. This clonotype appeared a few times. Its antigen is still unknown. The input lacks base qualities; no much larger clone sits a single base away. Sequencing used blood, either unsorted or a sorted T cell fraction (not recorded which). This receptor was obtained from a male donor with ankylosing spondylitis.

The base sequence is TGTGCCAGCAGTTCCCGGGACAGGGCTGGCTACACCTTC. Its protein product is CASSSRDRAGYTF. The rearrangement joined TRBV3-1 to TRBJ1-2; TRBD1 fits 9 bases in the junction. The CDR3 goes from the cysteine to the phenylalanine over 13 residues. The CDR3 DNA has 39 bases and is translated from base 1. V and J are trimmed by 6 bases and 7 bases, and the gene matches miss 6 bases of the junction. CDR1 is given as LGHDT and CDR2 as YNNKEL, both from the germline V gene (reference sequence).